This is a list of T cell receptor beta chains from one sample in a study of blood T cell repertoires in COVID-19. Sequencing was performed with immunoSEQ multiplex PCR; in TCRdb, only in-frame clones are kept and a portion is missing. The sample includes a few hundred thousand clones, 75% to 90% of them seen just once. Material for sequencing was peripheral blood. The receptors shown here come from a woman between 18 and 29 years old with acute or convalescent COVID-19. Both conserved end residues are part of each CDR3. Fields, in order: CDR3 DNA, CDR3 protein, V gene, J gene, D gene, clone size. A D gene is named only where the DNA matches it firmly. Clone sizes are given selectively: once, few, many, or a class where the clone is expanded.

CDR3nt: TGTGCCAGCAGTTACTCAATAGGTCAGGGCTACGAGCAGTACTTC; CDR3aa: CASSYSIGQGYEQYF; v_gene: TRBV6-6; j_gene: TRBJ2-7; d_gene: .; abundance: few
CDR3nt: TGTGCCAGCAGCTTAGATGGGGCGGCGGGGGGGCAAAATGAGCAGTTCTTC; CDR3aa: CASSLDGAAGGQNEQFF; v_gene: TRBV11-2; j_gene: TRBJ2-1; d_gene: TRBD2; abundance: .
CDR3nt: TGTGCCAGCAGCTTACGGGGACAGGCAGAACCAGCTTTCTTT; CDR3aa: CASSLRGQAEPAFF; v_gene: TRBV7-8; j_gene: TRBJ1-1; d_gene: TRBD1; abundance: few
CDR3nt: TGTGCCAGCTCACCAACCCCGGGGGAAGGGTCGACTGAAGCTTCCTTT; CDR3aa: CASSPTPGEGSTEASF; v_gene: TRBV18; j_gene: TRBJ1-1; d_gene: .; abundance: .
CDR3nt: TGTGCCAGCAGCTTGGGACGGACAGGGAGGTTAACTGAAGCTTTCTTT; CDR3aa: CASSLGRTGRLTEAFF; v_gene: TRBV5-4; j_gene: TRBJ1-1; d_gene: TRBD1; abundance: .
CDR3nt: TGTGCCAGCAGCCAAGATCCCAGCGGGAGTACCGGGGAGCTGTTTTTT; CDR3aa: CASSQDPSGSTGELFF; v_gene: TRBV14; j_gene: TRBJ2-2; d_gene: TRBD2; abundance: .
CDR3nt: TGTGCCAGCAGCTCGACAGGGCTGGGGACCCAGTACTTC; CDR3aa: CASSSTGLGTQYF; v_gene: TRBV7-9; j_gene: TRBJ2-5; d_gene: TRBD1; abundance: once
CDR3nt: TGCGCCAGCAGCTTGGAGGGTAGCGGGAGCTCCTACAATGAGCAGTTCTTC; CDR3aa: CASSLEGSGSSYNEQFF; v_gene: TRBV5-1; j_gene: TRBJ2-1; d_gene: TRBD2; abundance: .
CDR3nt: TGTGCCAGCAGCTTGGGGATAGGGGTGATCACCTACGAGCAGTACTTC; CDR3aa: CASSLGIGVITYEQYF; v_gene: TRBV7-9; j_gene: TRBJ2-7; d_gene: .; abundance: once
CDR3nt: TGTGCCAGCAGCACGGACAGGGATGGAAACACCATATATTTT; CDR3aa: CASSTDRDGNTIYF; v_gene: TRBV9; j_gene: TRBJ1-3; d_gene: TRBD1; abundance: .